The 27 T cell receptor beta chains below were found in one sample sequenced in a study of early T cells in non-severe SARS-CoV-2 infection. TCRdb redid the calling of the 5' RACE reads with MiXCR, one entry per CDR3 protein. The sample includes about 59,000 distinct CDR3 sequences, roughly 13% of them seen just once. The source was whole blood, collected at baseline. The receptors were gathered from an adult who was a healthcare worker with PCR-confirmed SARS-CoV-2 infection or an uninfected control (not recorded which).

In its sample, this clonotype was seen a few times. The CDR3 nucleotides are TGTGCCATCAGTTCAACCCTACCGGGAGGTGGAAATGAGCAGTTCTTC. Translating it yields CAISSTLPGGGNEQFF. The V and J genes are TRBV10-3 and TRBJ2-1; 7 nucleotides line up with TRBD2. The trim removed 5 bases at V and 7 bases at J, leaving 14 bases unmatched. Germline V lookup: CDR1 ENHRY, CDR2 SYGVKD. There are 16 residues in the CDR3.

The sample holds a few counts of this clonotype. This rearrangement joins TRBV10-3 to TRBJ2-3; D is undetermined. Germline lookup yields CDR1 ENHRY and CDR2 SYGVKD. This CDR3 comprises 12 residues. Between the trimmed V and J ends, which lost 3 bases and 4 bases, there was a span of 5 bases. DNA of the CDR3: TGTGCCATCAGTGACTCGGCAGATACGCAGTATTTT. Its translation: CAISDSADTQYF.

The V and J genes are TRBV20-1 and TRBJ2-7, with TRBD2 as a possible D gene (5 bases). Germline V gives CDR1 DFQATT, CDR2 SNEGSKA (reference sequence). V gave up 0 bases and J gave up 0 bases, with 12 bases separating them. The CDR3 spans 15 residues. The CDR3 coding sequence is TGCAGTGCTAGAGATCAGGCTAGCTTCTCCTACGAGCAGTACTTC. This translates into CSARDQASFSYEQYF.

This clonotype was recorded at least ten times. The genes are TRBV14 and TRBJ2-1; perhaps D is TRBD1 or TRBD2 (6 bases each). V was clipped by 4 bases and J by 0 bases, with 13 bases between them. Germline CDR1 and CDR2: SGHDN and FVKESK. The CDR3 is 16 amino acids. CDR3 bases: TGTGCCAGCAGCCGGGAGGACAGCAGCTCCTACAATGAGCAGTTCTTC. Protein sequence: CASSREDSSSYNEQFF.

The J gene is TRBJ2-1, the V gene TRBV7-3; 9 nucleotides match TRBD1. Germline V lookup: CDR1 SGHTA, CDR2 FQGTGA. This CDR3 has 17 amino acids. The V gene end was trimmed by 2 bases and the J gene end by 8 bases; junction bases not matched to a gene: 13. CDR3 protein: CASSLDSPGTGMHEQFF. The CDR3 nucleotides are TGTGCCAGCAGCTTAGATTCGCCGGGGACAGGGATGCATGAGCAGTTCTTC.

In this sample, this clonotype turned up a few times. The chain combines TRBV28 with TRBJ1-2; maybe TRBD1 (6 bases). This CDR3 is built from 13 residues. The V and J ends lost 2 bases and 7 bases respectively, with 11 bases between them. The germline V gene has CDR1 MDHEN and CDR2 SYDVKM. DNA for the CDR3: TGTGCCAGCAGTTTAGACAGGAGGAGTGGCTACACCTTC. Residues: CASSLDRRSGYTF.

This clonotype was seen at least ten times. The V call is TRBV6-6, the J call TRBJ1-4; no reliable D call. The CDR3 is made up of 16 amino acids. CDR1 is MNHNY and CDR2 is SVGAGI in the germline V gene (reference sequence). V was pared by 0 bases and J by 0 bases, with 8 bases between. The CDR3 coding sequence is TGTGCCAGCAGTTACTCCGGGCTCCCAACTAATGAAAAACTGTTTTTT. This encodes CASSYSGLPTNEKLFF.

This clonotype has a count of ten or more. The V gene is TRBV11-2, the J gene TRBJ2-4; D might be TRBD2 (6 bases). Trimming removed 2 bases from V and 7 bases from J, with 12 bases in between. The CDR3 extends over 14 amino acids. The germline V gene has CDR1 SGHAT and CDR2 FQNNGV. CDR3 amino acids: CASSLKGRWNIQYF. Written as DNA, the CDR3 is TGTGCCAGCAGCTTAAAGGGGAGGTGGAACATTCAGTACTTC.

This clonotype occurred many times. The chain is built from TRBV7-9 and TRBJ2-7; D may be TRBD1 (5 bases). The CDR3 totals 14 residues. Germline loops: CDR1 SEHNR, CDR2 FQNEAQ (reference sequence). V was cut by 3 bases and J by 2 bases, with 11 bases left in between. The CDR3 region is CASSFPDSTYEQYF. The CDR3 nucleotides are TGTGCCAGCAGCTTCCCCGACAGCACCTACGAGCAGTACTTC.

The chain employs TRBV7-3 and TRBJ2-2; possibly TRBD1 or TRBD2 for D (6 bases each). Germline assignment: CDR1 SGHTA and CDR2 FQGTGA. CDR3 length: 14 amino acids. V shed 5 bases and J shed 3 bases, with 10 bases lying between them. The CDR3 loop reads CASSPRGDTGELFF. The CDR3, as DNA: TGTGCCAGCAGCCCAAGGGGGGACACCGGGGAGCTGTTTTTT.

A few counts support this clonotype. The rearrangement joins TRBV11-2 to TRBJ2-3; D not certain. The CDR3 loop spans 13 amino acids. CDR1 SGHAT and CDR2 FQNNGV come from the germline V gene. V lost 4 bases, J lost 11 bases, and 16 bases lay in between. The CDR3 here is CASSSMIALGQYF. The CDR3, as DNA: TGTGCCAGCAGCTCGATGATCGCGCTTGGGCAGTATTTT.

In its sample, this clonotype was seen a few times. The chain combines TRBV4-1 with TRBJ2-7, with 8 bases aligning to TRBD1. Germline loops: CDR1 MGHRA, CDR2 YSYEKL. This CDR3 is 19 amino acids long. J gave up 4 bases and V 0 bases, and 17 bases lay outside the gene matches. CDR3 loop: CASSQDFGFSGQGIYEQYF. CDR3 in DNA: TGCGCCAGCAGCCAAGATTTCGGTTTTTCCGGACAGGGAATATACGAGCAGTACTTC.

There are a few counts of this clonotype. This rearrangement joins TRBV20-1 to TRBJ1-4; 9 nucleotides align to TRBD1. The CDR3 has 13 amino acids. Germline CDR1 is DFQATT and CDR2 is SNEGSKA (reference sequence). V gave up 5 bases and J gave up 5 bases; unmatched junction bases: 3. The CDR3 DNA sequence: TGCAGTGCTGTTACAGGGGGCAATGAAAAACTGTTTTTT. It codes for CSAVTGGNEKLFF.

The gene calls are TRBV27 and TRBJ1-4; perhaps TRBD1 as D (6 bases). Trimming took off 2 bases at V and 0 bases at J, with 7 bases between the two ends. This CDR3 has 15 amino acids. In germline, CDR1 is MNHEY, CDR2 SMNVEV (reference sequence). The CDR3 coding sequence is TGTGCCAGCAGTTTACAGGGGACAACTAATGAAAAACTGTTTTTT. Translating it yields CASSLQGTTNEKLFF.

V and J are TRBV10-2 and TRBJ2-1, with unresolved D. There are 12 residues in the CDR3. Trimming took 10 bases from V and 7 from J, leaving 14 bases between them. CDR1 is WSHSY and CDR2 is SAAADI in the germline V gene. The CDR3 nucleotides are TGCGCCACGAGCCCGACTTTGAATGAGCAGTTCTTC. Protein sequence: CATSPTLNEQFF.

The V gene is TRBV28, the J gene TRBJ1-2, with 7 bases identical to TRBD1. Germline V gene sequence: CDR1 MDHEN, CDR2 SYDVKM. This CDR3 region has 13 residues. J lost 8 bases, V lost 2 bases, and 5 bases had no gene match. This chain's CDR3 is CASSLGRGRGYTF. The CDR3 DNA follows: TGTGCCAGCAGTTTAGGCAGGGGGAGAGGCTACACCTTC.

This clonotype was seen many times. V and J are TRBV12-3 or TRBV12-4 and TRBJ1-1; D ambiguous. The V end lost 2 bases, the J end lost 1 base, and 14 bases lay between the germline ends. The CDR3 has 16 amino acids. The CDR3 reads CASSLWVLRWNTEAFF. The CDR3 nucleotides read TGTGCCAGCAGTTTATGGGTATTGAGATGGAACACTGAAGCTTTCTTT.

This clonotype appeared a few times. V and J are TRBV29-1 and TRBJ1-1; TRBD1 is a possible D gene (5 bases). The ends were cut back, 3 bases at V and 13 bases at J, with 15 bases in the middle. In germline, CDR1 is SQVTM, CDR2 ANQGSEA. CDR3 length equals 11 residues. The CDR3 sequence is CSVEAGLRVFF. CDR3 DNA: TGCAGCGTTGAGGCGGGGCTGCGGGTTTTCTTT.

This clonotype showed up many times. V gene TRBV28 combines with J gene TRBJ2-3, with 7 bases lining up with TRBD2. The germline V gene has CDR1 MDHEN and CDR2 SYDVKM. This CDR3 is 16 amino acids long. The ends lost 4 bases at V and 2 bases at J; junction bases unmatched: 9. In nucleotides, the CDR3 is TGTGCCAGCAGTTCCCCCGGACTAGACTCCACAGATACGCAGTATTTT. Its translation: CASSSPGLDSTDTQYF.

The genes are TRBV2 and TRBJ1-5; D gene uncertain. In germline, CDR1 is SNHLY, CDR2 FYNNEI. This CDR3 is 14 amino acids long. The germline V and J ends were trimmed by 6 bases and 6 bases, with 15 bases remaining between them. CDR3 region: CASRVAWGSQPQHF. For the CDR3, the DNA is TGTGCCAGCAGAGTGGCGTGGGGTAGTCAGCCCCAGCATTTT.

This rearrangement joins TRBV20-1 to TRBJ1-2, with D possibly TRBD1 on 6 matching bases. The CDR3 extends over 12 amino acids. The V end was cut by 3 bases, the J end by 4 bases, with 9 bases between. Looked up from germline, CDR1 is DFQATT and CDR2 is SNEGSKA (reference sequence). CDR3 sequence (DNA): TGCAGTGCTAGTGTGGGGGCCTATGGCTACACCTTC. It is translated as CSASVGAYGYTF.

This clonotype was recorded at least ten times. V and J are TRBV28 and TRBJ2-7; D perhaps matches TRBD2 (5 bases). CDR1 MDHEN and CDR2 SYDVKM come from the germline V gene. The CDR3 runs to 14 residues. The V gene lost 2 bases and the J gene lost 1 base, with 9 bases spanning the gap. For the CDR3, the DNA is TGTGCCAGCAGTTTAGGTAGCGCGTCCTACGAGCAGTACTTC. Encoded protein: CASSLGSASYEQYF.

The V and J genes are TRBV6-2 or TRBV6-3 and TRBJ1-5; no reliable D call. V was cut by 6 bases and J by 0 bases, with 3 bases left in between. This CDR3 comprises 12 residues. Germline loops: CDR1 MNHEY, CDR2 SVGEGT. Here the CDR3 DNA reads TGTGCCAGCAGGCCTAGCAATCAGCCCCAGCATTTT. Translating gives CASRPSNQPQHF.

This clonotype was detected a few times. This chain uses TRBV5-1 with TRBJ2-5; no firm D call. V lost 2 bases and J 3 bases, leaving 8 bases between the germline ends. CDR3 length equals 13 residues. CDR1 is SGHRS and CDR2 is YFSETQ in the germline V gene. CDR3 coding DNA: TGCGCCAGCAGCTTAGGAGCTAAAGAGACCCAGTACTTC. Protein product: CASSLGAKETQYF.

J is TRBJ2-3 and V is TRBV20-1, with TRBD2 as a possible D gene (5 bases). Germline lookup yields CDR1 DFQATT and CDR2 SNEGSKA (reference sequence). The ends were cut back, 3 bases at V and 2 bases at J, with 15 bases in the middle. CDR3 length: 15 amino acids. Here the CDR3 reads CSASSGLGFTDTQYF. CDR3 DNA: TGCAGTGCTAGCTCCGGACTCGGGTTCACAGATACGCAGTATTTT.

The genes are TRBV11-2 and TRBJ2-7, with D unclear. Germline values: CDR1 SGHAT, CDR2 FQNNGV. This CDR3 is 10 amino acids long. The ends were cut back, 5 bases at V and 4 bases at J, with 3 bases in the middle. The CDR3 DNA sequence: TGTGCCAGCAGCGATTACGAGCAGTACTTC. The encoded protein is CASSDYEQYF.

There are a few counts of this clonotype. DNA for the CDR3: TGTGCCTGGGACCCGGGCGAGAAGTGGTCCGGCTACACCTTC. It translates to CAWDPGEKWSGYTF. The chain has TRBV30 and TRBJ1-2; D gene unclear. The ends were cut back, 5 bases at V and 8 bases at J, with 21 bases in the middle. The V gene's germline CDR1 is GTSNPN and CDR2 SVGIG (reference sequence). This CDR3 region has 14 residues.